The clone carrying this T cell receptor (beta chain) has a count of ten or more. As yet, its antigen is unknown. Library preparation (for TCRbeta) was performed with unique molecular identifiers. TCRdb reanalysed the PCR reads using MiXCR and keeps one entry per CDR3 protein. The sample holds 200,000 or so distinct CDR3 sequences, roughly 6% seen once. This sample was included in a study of T-cell reconstitution after alpha-beta-depleted transplantation in children. Study-level findings and limits: Several hundred expanded graft clones reportedly were the source of alpha-beta T cells about two months after transplant. T cells produced anew were the main source of T-cell counts and diversity one year after transplant.

Sequenced material: PBMCs, taken before TCRalphabeta/CD19-depleted stem cell transplant. The clonotype comes from a girl less than two years old with combined immunodeficiency, due to receive a stem cell transplant.

The CDR3 reads CASSLLLGLAGVSSYEQYF. CDR3 in DNA: TGTGCCAGCAGCTTACTACTGGGACTAGCGGGTGTGAGCTCCTACGAGCAGTACTTC. The chain uses TRBV11-2 and TRBJ2-7, with 12 bases identical to TRBD2. The CDR3 runs 19 residues. CDR1 SGHAT and CDR2 FQNNGV come from the germline V gene. J gave up 0 bases and V 2 bases, and 11 bases lay outside the gene matches. Variable domain in full (rest from reference TRBV11-2 and TRBJ2-7): EAGVAQSPRYKIIEKRQSVAFWCNPISGHATLYWYQQILGQGPKLLIQFQNNGVVDDSQLPKDRFSAERLKGVDSTLKIQPAKLEDSAVYLCASSLLLGLAGVSSYEQYFGPGTRLTVT.